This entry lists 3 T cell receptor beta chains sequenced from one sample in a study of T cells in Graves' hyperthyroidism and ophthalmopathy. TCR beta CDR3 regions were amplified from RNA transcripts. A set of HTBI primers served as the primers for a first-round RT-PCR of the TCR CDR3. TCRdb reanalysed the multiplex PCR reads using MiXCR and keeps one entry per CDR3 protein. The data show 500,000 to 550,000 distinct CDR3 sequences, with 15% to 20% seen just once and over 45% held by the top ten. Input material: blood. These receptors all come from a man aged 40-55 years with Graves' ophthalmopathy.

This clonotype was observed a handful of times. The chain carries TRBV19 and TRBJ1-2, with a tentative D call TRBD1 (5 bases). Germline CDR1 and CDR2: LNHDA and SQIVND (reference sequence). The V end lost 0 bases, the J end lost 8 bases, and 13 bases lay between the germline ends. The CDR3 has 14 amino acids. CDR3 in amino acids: CASSIDRRGWGYTF. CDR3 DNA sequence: TGTGCCAGTAGTATAGATCGACGGGGCTGGGGCTACACCTTC.

CDR3 nucleotides: TGTGCCAGTAGAGGGGCTAGCGGAACGAATGAGCAGTTCTTC. Its protein product is CASRGASGTNEQFF. The gene calls are TRBV5-6 and TRBJ2-1, with 7 bases lining up with TRBD2. The CDR3 contains 14 residues. Germline V gives CDR1 SGHDT, CDR2 YYEEEE. With 8 bases clipped from V and 7 bases from J, the junction kept 12 bases outside the gene matches.

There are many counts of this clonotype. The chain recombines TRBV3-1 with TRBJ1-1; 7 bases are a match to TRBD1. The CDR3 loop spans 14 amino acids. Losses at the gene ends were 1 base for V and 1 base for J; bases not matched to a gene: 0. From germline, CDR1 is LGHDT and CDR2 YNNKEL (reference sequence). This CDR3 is CASSQGQGNTEAFF. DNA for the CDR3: TGTGCCAGCAGCCAAGGACAGGGGAACACTGAAGCTTTCTTT.